Presented here are 8 T cell receptor beta chains from one specimen sequenced in a study of cytomegalovirus exposure and HLA in healthy donors. The study ran its PCR with 60 Vbeta and 13 Jbeta primers. Sequencing used immunoSEQ multiplex PCR; TCRdb keeps in-frame clones, though not all of them. The sample lists about 140,000 clones; about 70% were seen once. The specimen was PBMCs. Every receptor here comes from a man aged 18 to 30 in good health and CMV-seronegative.

This chain joins TRBV9 and TRBJ2-6; TRBD2 is a possible D gene (5 bases). Germline CDR1 and CDR2: SGDLS and YYNGEE. The CDR3 sequence is 16 residues long. The V and J ends lost 4 bases and 2 bases respectively, with 13 bases between them. Written as DNA, the CDR3 is TGTGCCAGCAGCAAAACCTCGGGAACTGGGGCCAACGTCCTGACTTTC. This codes for CASSKTSGTGANVLTF. Together with reference TRBV9 and TRBJ2-6, the CDR3 gives the full variable domain: DSGVTQTPKHLITATGQRVTLRCSPRSGDLSVYWYQQSLDQGLQFLIQYYNGEERAKGNILERFSAQQFPDLHSELNLSSLELGDSALYFCASSKTSGTGANVLTFGAGSRLTVL.

The rearrangement links TRBV2 to TRBJ2-7, with 11 bases aligning to TRBD2. V lost 6 bases and J lost 2; bases outside the gene matches: 3. The CDR3 consists of 14 residues. The germline CDR1 and CDR2 sequences are SNHLY and FYNNEI. CDR3 bases: TGTGCCAGCAGGGGACTAGCGGAAACCTACGAGCAGTACTTC. Protein: CASRGLAETYEQYF. Full variable domain (rest looked up from reference TRBV2 and TRBJ2-7): EPEVTQTPSHQVTQMGQEVILRCVPISNHLYFYWYRQILGQKVEFLVSFYNNEISEKSEIFDDQFSVERPDGSNFTLKIRSTKLEDSAMYFCASRGLAETYEQYFGPGTRLTVT.

V usage is TRBV2 and J usage is TRBJ1-5, with D hard to call. Trimming left V 5 bases short and J 4 bases short, with 9 bases between. The V gene's germline CDR1 is SNHLY and CDR2 FYNNEI. The CDR3 is 13 residues long. The CDR3 sequence: CASSSLRNQPQHF. CDR3 DNA: TGTGCCAGCAGTAGTCTAAGAAATCAGCCCCAGCATTTT.

This clone was counted a few times. The V and J genes are TRBV19 and TRBJ2-1; 7 bases are a match to TRBD2. This CDR3 has 15 amino acids. Germline V gene data show CDR1 as LNHDA and CDR2 as SQIVND (reference sequence). The ends lost 5 bases at V and 0 bases at J; junction bases unmatched: 4. The CDR3 spells CASSVRLASYNEQFF. CDR3 DNA: TGTGCCAGTAGTGTAAGACTAGCCTCCTACAATGAGCAGTTCTTC.

This clone was counted only a few times. The chain uses TRBV6-5 and TRBJ2-1; no clear D. The CDR3 has 12 amino acids. Germline V gives CDR1 MNHEY, CDR2 SVGAGI. V was shortened by 5 bases and J by 5 bases, with 7 bases between the two germline ends. Here the CDR3 reads CASSARNNEQFF. In DNA form, the CDR3 reads TGTGCCAGCAGTGCGAGGAACAATGAGCAGTTCTTC.

The rearrangement joins TRBV7-9 to TRBJ1-1; no firm D call. V was pared by 0 bases and J by 1 base, with 6 bases between. CDR1 SEHNR and CDR2 FQNEAQ come from the germline V gene (reference sequence). This CDR3 region has 14 residues. Here the CDR3 reads CASSLAAGNTEAFF. DNA of the CDR3: TGTGCCAGCAGCTTAGCGGCAGGGAACACTGAAGCTTTCTTT.

The V gene is TRBV5-1, the J gene TRBJ1-1; D ambiguous. This CDR3 is 12 amino acids long. Germline CDR1 SGHRS, CDR2 YFSETQ. Trimming cost V 2 bases and J 7 bases, with 9 bases left between them. CDR3 region: CASSFGDNEAFF. CDR3 in DNA: TGCGCCAGCAGCTTCGGGGATAATGAAGCTTTCTTT.

V is TRBV25-1 and J is TRBJ2-5, with D uncertain. The CDR3 totals 12 residues. Germline V gene lookup returns CDR1 MGHDK and CDR2 SYGVNS. V was shortened by 3 bases and J by 3 bases, with 5 bases between the two germline ends. The CDR3 coding sequence is TGTGCCAGCAGTGACCTAAAAGAGACCCAGTACTTC. It yields the protein CASSDLKETQYF.